These 10 T cell receptor beta chains came from one sample sequenced in a study of patients and donors after allogeneic stem cell transplantation. TCRdb processed the RT-PCR reads anew with MiXCR; each CDR3 protein has one entry. The table records roughly 940,000 distinct CDR3 sequences, approximately 19% of them present only once. The specimen was blood, either unsorted or a sorted T cell fraction (not recorded which). The receptors were gathered from a human donor who was either an allogeneic HSCT recipient or a stem cell or donor lymphocyte infusion donor (not recorded which). It is not recorded whose cells these are; they may come from a transplant donor.

This clonotype was seen a single time. This rearrangement joins TRBV24-1 to TRBJ2-3, with unresolved D. CDR3 length: 13 residues. Deletions cut 1 base from V and 2 bases from J, with 3 bases between. Germline CDR1 reads KGHDR; CDR2 reads SFDVKD. The CDR3 DNA reads as TGTGCCACCAGTGATTTTCCCACAGATACGCAGTATTTT. Translation: CATSDFPTDTQYF.

The rearrangement joins TRBV30 to TRBJ2-5, with 8 bases that match TRBD1. Germline trimming cut 1 base from V and 1 base from J; bases unmatched to any gene: 11. The germline CDR1 and CDR2 sequences are GTSNPN and SVGIG (reference sequence). The CDR3 contains 17 residues. The CDR3 region has the DNA TGTGCCTGGAGTGCCCTTAACCGGGACAGGAGCCAAGAGACCCAGTACTTC. Translating it yields CAWSALNRDRSQETQYF. The complete variable domain, with remaining parts taken from reference TRBV30 and TRBJ2-5, reads SQTIHQWPATLVQPVGSPLSLECTVEGTSNPNLYWYRQAAGRGLQLLFYSVGIGQISSEVPQNLSASRPQDRQFILSSKKLLLSDSGFYLCAWSALNRDRSQETQYFGPGTRLLVL.

For this clonotype: This may be a read error, as it is one base from a much larger clone. This chain uses TRBV24-1 with TRBJ2-1; maybe TRBD2 (5 bases). CDR1 and CDR2 (germline): KGHDR, SFDVKD. CDR3 length: 15 residues. The CDR3 bases are TGTGCCACCAGTGATTTGGGGCGGGCCAACAATGAGCAGCTCTTC. Translated, it gives CATSDLGRANNEQLF.

This clonotype was recorded a few times. This chain joins TRBV5-6 and TRBJ2-4; 11 nucleotides agree with TRBD1. The CDR3 totals 14 residues. V was clipped by 4 bases and J by 8 bases; unmatched bases: 5. CDR1 is SGHDT and CDR2 is YYEEEE in the germline V gene. CDR3 nucleotides: TGTGCCAGCAGCCCACAGGGACAGGGGGACATTCAGTACTTC. It yields the protein CASSPQGQGDIQYF. Based on the CDR3 plus reference TRBV5-6 and TRBJ2-4, the full variable domain is DAGVTQSPTHLIKTRGQQVTLRCSPKSGHDTVSWYQQALGQGPQFIFQYYEEEERQRGNFPDRFSGHQFPNYSSELNVNALLLGDSALYLCASSPQGQGDIQYFGAGTRLSVL.

This chain links TRBV30 with TRBJ2-4; 10 positions agree with TRBD2. With 2 bases clipped from V and 15 bases from J, the junction kept 7 bases outside the gene matches. Per germline, CDR1 GTSNPN and CDR2 SVGIG (reference sequence). The CDR3 spans 12 residues. CDR3 amino acids: CAWSPGTSVPYF. In DNA form, the CDR3 reads TGTGCCTGGAGTCCCGGGACTAGCGTGCCGTACTTC.

This clonotype was recorded at least ten times. V is TRBV12-3 or TRBV12-4 and J is TRBJ2-7, with 10 bases fitting TRBD2. Trimming removed 5 bases from V and 3 bases from J; junction bases left unmatched: 7. The CDR3 contains 15 residues. The CDR3 reads CASSGLAGASYEQYF. CDR3 in DNA: TGTGCCAGCAGTGGCCTAGCGGGGGCAAGCTACGAGCAGTACTTC.

Only a few counts were recorded for this clonotype. The gene calls are TRBV12-3 or TRBV12-4 and TRBJ1-5; D gene ambiguous. The V end was cut by 1 base, the J end by 4 bases, with 8 bases between. CDR3 length equals 14 residues. DNA of the CDR3: TGTGCCAGCAGTTTAGAGGCAGTTAATCAGCCCCAGCATTTT. This codes for CASSLEAVNQPQHF.

This clonotype has only a few counts. CDR3 sequence: CASSLGGWAGNEQYF. DNA of the CDR3: TGTGCCAGCAGCTTAGGTGGATGGGCGGGGAACGAGCAGTACTTC. The chain couples TRBV7-2 to TRBJ2-7; D may be TRBD2 (6 bases). V was clipped by 1 base and J by 5 bases, with 15 bases between them. This CDR3 spans 15 amino acids. Looked up from germline, CDR1 is SGHTA and CDR2 is FQGNSA.

The table lists this clonotype with many counts. The rearrangement links TRBV29-1 to TRBJ1-2; the match to TRBD1 covers 9 bases. The germline V gene has CDR1 SQVTM and CDR2 ANQGSEA. The CDR3 length is 14 residues. The ends lost 7 bases at V and 1 base at J; junction bases unmatched: 7. CDR3 bases: TGCAGCGCGGCCTTGGGACAGGGTAACTATGGCTACACCTTC. Protein product: CSAALGQGNYGYTF. The variable domain in full, completed from reference TRBV29-1 and TRBJ1-2, reads SAVISQKPSRDICQRGTSLTIQCQVDSQVTMMFWYRQQPGQSLTLIATANQGSEATYESGFVIDKFPISRPNLTFSTLTVSNMSPEDSSIYLCSAALGQGNYGYTFGSGTRLTVV.

This clonotype was detected a few times. The rearrangement joins TRBV27 to TRBJ2-3; 7 bases are shared with TRBD2. This CDR3 is 19 amino acids long. The germline CDR1 and CDR2 sequences are MNHEY and SMNVEV (reference sequence). With V trimmed by 3 bases and J by 0 bases, 15 bases remained unmatched. The CDR3 nucleotides read TGTGCCAGCAGTTTTTCGCTGGGGGGGGGACTTGCTAGCACAGATACGCAGTATTTT. Amino acid sequence: CASSFSLGGGLASTDTQYF.